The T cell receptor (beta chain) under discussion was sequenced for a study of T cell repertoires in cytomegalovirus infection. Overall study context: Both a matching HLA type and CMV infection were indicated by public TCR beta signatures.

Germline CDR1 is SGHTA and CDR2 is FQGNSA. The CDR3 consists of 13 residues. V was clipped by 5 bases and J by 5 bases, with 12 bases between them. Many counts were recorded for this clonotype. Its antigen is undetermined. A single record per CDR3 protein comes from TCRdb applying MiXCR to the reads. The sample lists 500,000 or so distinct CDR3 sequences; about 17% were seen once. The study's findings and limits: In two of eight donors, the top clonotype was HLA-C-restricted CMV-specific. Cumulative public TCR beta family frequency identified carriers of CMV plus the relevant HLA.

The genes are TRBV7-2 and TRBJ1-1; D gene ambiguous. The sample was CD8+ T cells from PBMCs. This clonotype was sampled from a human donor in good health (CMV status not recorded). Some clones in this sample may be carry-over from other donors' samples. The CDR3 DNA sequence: TGTGCCAGCAGCCCCGGACTGGGAACTGAAGCTTTCTTT. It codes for CASSPGLGTEAFF.